This T cell receptor (beta chain) was recorded in a study of regulatory T cells. Whole-study findings and limits: Compared with autologous conventional CD4+ cells and control regulatory cells, CD3G-deficient regulatory T cells showed reduced diversity.

With regard to this clone: Its specificity is not known.

The PCR used 52 TRBV and 13 TRBJ primers. The data were produced by immunoSEQ multiplex PCR, yet TCRdb's version contains in-frame clones alone and is incomplete. The sample lists fewer than 2,500 clones; around 90% were seen once. The sequencing sample was made of CD4+ Tregs sorted from blood. The receptor was derived from a child aged 10 to 17 with CD3G deficiency.

The CDR3 spells CASSVQGWSPLHF. The CDR3 nucleotides are TGTGCCAGCAGTGTTCAGGGGTGGTCACCCCTCCACTTT. V usage is TRBV6-6 and J usage is TRBJ1-6; D might be TRBD1 (6 bases). The CDR3 length is 13 residues. Trimming cost V 5 bases and J 10 bases, with 12 bases left between them. Germline CDR1 and CDR2: MNHNY and SVGAGI (reference sequence).